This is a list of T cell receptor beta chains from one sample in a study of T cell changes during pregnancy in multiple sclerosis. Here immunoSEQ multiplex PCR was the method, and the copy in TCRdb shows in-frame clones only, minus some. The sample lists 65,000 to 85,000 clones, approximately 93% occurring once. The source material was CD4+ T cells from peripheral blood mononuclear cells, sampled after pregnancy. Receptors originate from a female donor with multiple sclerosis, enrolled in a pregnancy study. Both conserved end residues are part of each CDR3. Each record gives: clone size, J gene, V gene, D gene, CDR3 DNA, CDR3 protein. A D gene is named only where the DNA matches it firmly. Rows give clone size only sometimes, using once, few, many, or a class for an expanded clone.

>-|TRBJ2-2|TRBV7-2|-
TGTGCCAGCAGCTTCCAAACAGGGTCCGCCGGGGAGCTGTTTTTT
CASSFQTGSAGELFF
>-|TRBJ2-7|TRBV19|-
TGTGCCAGTAGTAGCCAGATTCCCTCCTACGAGCAGTACTTC
CASSSQIPSYEQYF
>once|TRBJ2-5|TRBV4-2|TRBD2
TGTGCCAGCAGCCAAGAGGGACTAGCGGGAGGGGGAGAGACCCAGTACTTC
CASSQEGLAGGGETQYF
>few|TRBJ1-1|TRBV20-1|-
TGCAGTGCTCTCACTCACCCTGAAGCTTTCTTT
CSALTHPEAFF
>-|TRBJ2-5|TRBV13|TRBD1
TGTGCCAGCAGCCAACAGGGGGAGACCCAGTACTTC
CASSQQGETQYF
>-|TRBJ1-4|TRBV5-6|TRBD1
TGTGCCAGCAGCTTGGGGGACAGTAATGAAAAACTGTTTTTT
CASSLGDSNEKLFF
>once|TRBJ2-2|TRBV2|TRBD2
TGTGCCAGCACCTCGGGTGCGGGAGGGCCGGGCGGGGAGCTGTTTTTT
CASTSGAGGPGGELFF
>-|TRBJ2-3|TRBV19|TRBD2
TGTGCCAGTAGTATAGATCGCCTAGCGGGAGGAGATACGCAGTATTTT
CASSIDRLAGGDTQYF
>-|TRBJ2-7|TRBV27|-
TGTGCCAGCACCTCCCCGGGACTTCCCTACGAGCAGTACTTC
CASTSPGLPYEQYF
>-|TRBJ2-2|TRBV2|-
TGTGCCAGCAGGGAGGAGACTAGTGGCACCGGGGAGCTGTTTTTT
CASREETSGTGELFF
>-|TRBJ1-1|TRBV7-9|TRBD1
TGTGCCAGCAGCTTGGGACAGTCGACTGAAGCTTTCTTT
CASSLGQSTEAFF
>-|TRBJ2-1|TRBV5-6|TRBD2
TGTGCCAGCAGAAAGGGACTAGCGGGAGCTGAGCAGTTCTTC
CASRKGLAGAEQFF
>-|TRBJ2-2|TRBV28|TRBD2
TGTGCCAGCATCTCAGCGGGAGCCCCTCGAGACACCGGGGAGCTGTTTTTT
CASISAGAPRDTGELFF
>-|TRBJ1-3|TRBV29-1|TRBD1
TGCAGCATAGTCAGGGGGCCTGGAAACACCATATATTTT
CSIVRGPGNTIYF
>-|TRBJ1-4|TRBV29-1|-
TGCAGCGTTCCAGGGTATAATGAAAAACTGTTTTTT
CSVPGYNEKLFF
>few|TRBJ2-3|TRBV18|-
TGTGCCAGCTCACCCAATGGGGCCACAGATACGCAGTATTTT
CASSPNGATDTQYF
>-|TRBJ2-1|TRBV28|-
TGTGCCAGCAGGGTTACGAGGGGACAAGGCTACAATGAGCAGTTCTTC
CASRVTRGQGYNEQFF
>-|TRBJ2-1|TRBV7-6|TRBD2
TGTGCCAGCAGCCGTAATAGCGGGGGGTCCTACAATGAGCAGTTCTTC
CASSRNSGGSYNEQFF
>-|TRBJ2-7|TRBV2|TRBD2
TGTGCCAGCAGTACGGCTAGCGGGAGTATCACCAACGAGCAGTACTTC
CASSTASGSITNEQYF
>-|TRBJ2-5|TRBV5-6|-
TGTGCCAGCAGCCGCGGTTATGGGGGGCGGGGGCAAGAGACCCAGTACTTC
CASSRGYGGRGQETQYF
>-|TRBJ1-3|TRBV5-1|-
TGCGCCAGCAGTTTGGGGGCCCGTGGAAACACCATATATTTT
CASSLGARGNTIYF
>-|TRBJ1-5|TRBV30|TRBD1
TGTGCCTGGGGGACAGGTAGCAATCAGCCCCAGCATTTT
CAWGTGSNQPQHF
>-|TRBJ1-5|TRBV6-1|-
TGTGCCAGCAGTGTGGCGGGTTTCAGTGTCGGTCAGCCCCAGCATTTT
CASSVAGFSVGQPQHF
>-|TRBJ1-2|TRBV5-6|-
TGTGCCAGCAGCTTTGTCACGGGGTCTGGAGTAGTTGGCTACACCTTC
CASSFVTGSGVVGYTF
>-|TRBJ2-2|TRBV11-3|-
TGTGCCAGCAGCAGGGAGCCGGGCTCCTTAGGGACCGGGGAGCTGTTTTTT
CASSREPGSLGTGELFF
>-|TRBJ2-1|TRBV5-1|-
TGCGCCAGCACCTACAGTGAAAATGAGCAGTTCTTC
CASTYSENEQFF
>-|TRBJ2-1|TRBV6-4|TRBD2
TGTGCCAGCAGTGGGACTAGCGGGACCGATGAGCAGTTCTTC
CASSGTSGTDEQFF
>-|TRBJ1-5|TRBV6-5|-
TGTGCCAGCAGTTACTCAGGACAGTCTCAGCCCCAGCATTTT
CASSYSGQSQPQHF
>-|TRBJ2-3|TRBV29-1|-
TGCAGCGTTGAGGGGGGTCCTCGGGGTAGCACAGATACGCAGTATTTT
CSVEGGPRGSTDTQYF
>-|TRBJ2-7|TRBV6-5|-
TGTGCCAGCAGTTACAGTTATCAGGGTTCCCACGAGCAGTACTTC
CASSYSYQGSHEQYF
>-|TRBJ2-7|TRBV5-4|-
TGTGCCAGCAGCTCCCCCAGGGTCCCTTGGGAGCAGTACTTC
CASSSPRVPWEQYF
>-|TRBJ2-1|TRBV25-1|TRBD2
TGTGCCAGCAGTGAATTTGGGACTACCAAGAATGAGCAGTTCTTC
CASSEFGTTKNEQFF
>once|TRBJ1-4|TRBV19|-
TGTGCCAGTAGTATCCGGGGTGAAAAACTGTTTTTT
CASSIRGEKLFF
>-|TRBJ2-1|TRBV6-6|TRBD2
TGTGCCAGCAGCCGCCTAGCGGTCTCCTACAATGAGCAGTTCTTC
CASSRLAVSYNEQFF
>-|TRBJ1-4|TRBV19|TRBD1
TGTGCCAGTGGAGAACAGGGGCGGGATGAAAAACTGTTTTTT
CASGEQGRDEKLFF
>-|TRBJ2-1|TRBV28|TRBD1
TGTGCCAGCAGTTTATCCGGACAGGGCTACAATGAGCAGTTCTTC
CASSLSGQGYNEQFF
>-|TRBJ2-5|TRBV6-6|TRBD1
TGTGCCAGCAGGCTCCGACAGGGGCTCGGGGAGACCCAGTACTTC
CASRLRQGLGETQYF
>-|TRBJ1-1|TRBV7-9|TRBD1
TGTGCCAGCAGACGGGACAGTAAGCTAGAAGCTTTCTTT
CASRRDSKLEAFF
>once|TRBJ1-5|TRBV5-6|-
TGTGCCAGCAGCTTTTGGTCAGGTAATCAGCCCCAGCATTTT
CASSFWSGNQPQHF
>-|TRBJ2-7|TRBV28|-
TGTGCCAGCAGTCTTGACAGAATGATCTACGAGCAGTACTTC
CASSLDRMIYEQYF
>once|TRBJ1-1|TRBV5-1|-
TGCGCCAGCAGCCTGGCCGGGGGGAAGAACACTGAAGCTTTCTTT
CASSLAGGKNTEAFF
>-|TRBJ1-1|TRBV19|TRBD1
TGTGCCAGTAGTATCCCCCGACAGGGGGCCTTGAACACTGAAGCTTTCTTT
CASSIPRQGALNTEAFF
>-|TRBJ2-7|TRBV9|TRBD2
TGTGCCAGCAGCCCACTAGCGGGAGGACCCTACGAGCAGTACTTC
CASSPLAGGPYEQYF
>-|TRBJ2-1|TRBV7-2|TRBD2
TGTGCCAGCAGTTCGCCCGGGACTAGCGGATACAATGAGCAGTTCTTC
CASSSPGTSGYNEQFF
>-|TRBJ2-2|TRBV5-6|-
TGTGCCAGCAGCTTGTCCAGGGTTGACACCGGGGAGCTGTTTTTT
CASSLSRVDTGELFF
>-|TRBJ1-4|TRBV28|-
TGTGCCAGCACCCCAGGGGACAAACTGTTTTTT
CASTPGDKLFF
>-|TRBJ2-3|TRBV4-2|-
TGTGCCAGCAGCCATCCTAGCACAGATACGCAGTATTTT
CASSHPSTDTQYF
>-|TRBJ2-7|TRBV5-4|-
TGTGCCAGCAGCTTGGGGGGCGGGACAGAGTTCTACGAGCAGTACTTC
CASSLGGGTEFYEQYF
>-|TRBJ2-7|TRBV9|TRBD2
TGTGCCAGCAGCGTAGCCCCCGGGACTAGCGGGACCAGCTACGAGCAGTACTTC
CASSVAPGTSGTSYEQYF
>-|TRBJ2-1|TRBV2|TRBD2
TGTGCCAGCAGTGACGCGGGAGGGCGGGATGAGCAGTTCTTC
CASSDAGGRDEQFF